Detailed here is one T cell receptor (beta chain). Its antigen is as yet unknown. The sample comes from a study of vaccination and CD4 T cells after COVID-19. Overall study: Sampling after COVID took place at a median of 101 days (range 35 to 161) following diagnosis. Each control culture was treated with a CEFX pool, an HIV-1 Nef pool, or no peptide.

An Oncomine TCR Beta short-read assay was used to sequence the DNA from cultured CD4+ T cells. MiXCR, applied by TCRdb to the PCR reads, yields one record per CDR3 protein. The top ten clones hold roughly 4.6% of a sample with just over 20,000 distinct CDR3 sequences, around half of them seen once. Noted treatment: roughly 10-day PBMC culture with coronavirus spike peptide pools or control peptides (ViraFEST assay). ViraFEST sequenced TCRs after peptide-pool expansion of antigen-specific T cells. Once cultured about eleven days, CD4+ T cells underwent isolation by negative selection. This CDR3 has 16 amino acids. Between the trimmed V and J ends, which lost 5 bases and 5 bases, there was a span of 21 bases. The germline CDR1 and CDR2 sequences are LNHDA and SQIVND (reference sequence).

The sequenced material came from CD4+ T cells from blood, cultured in vitro. The gene calls are TRBV19 and TRBJ2-5, with a weak D call TRBD1 (7 bases). This sequence originates from a human donor who had recovered from COVID-19. The CDR3 nucleotides read TGTGCCAGTAGTTCCGATCGGAGGGGGCCGGGGGAGACCCAGTACTTC. This codes for CASSSDRRGPGETQYF.